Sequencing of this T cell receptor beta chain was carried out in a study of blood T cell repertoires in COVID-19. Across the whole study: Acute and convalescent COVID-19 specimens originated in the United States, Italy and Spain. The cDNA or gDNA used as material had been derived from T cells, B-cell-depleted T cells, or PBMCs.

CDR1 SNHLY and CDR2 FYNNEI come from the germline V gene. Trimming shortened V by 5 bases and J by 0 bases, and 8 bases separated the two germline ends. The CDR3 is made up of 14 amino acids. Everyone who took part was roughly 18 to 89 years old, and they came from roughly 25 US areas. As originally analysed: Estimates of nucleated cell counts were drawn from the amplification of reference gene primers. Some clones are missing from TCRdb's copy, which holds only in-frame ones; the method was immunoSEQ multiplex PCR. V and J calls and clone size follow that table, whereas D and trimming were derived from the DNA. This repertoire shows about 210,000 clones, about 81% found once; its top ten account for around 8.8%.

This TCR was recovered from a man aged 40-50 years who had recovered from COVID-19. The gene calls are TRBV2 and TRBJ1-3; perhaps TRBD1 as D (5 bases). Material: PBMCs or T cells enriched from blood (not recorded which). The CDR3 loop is CASSYRSSGNTIYF. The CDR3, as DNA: TGTGCCAGCAGTTACAGGAGCTCTGGAAACACCATATATTTT.